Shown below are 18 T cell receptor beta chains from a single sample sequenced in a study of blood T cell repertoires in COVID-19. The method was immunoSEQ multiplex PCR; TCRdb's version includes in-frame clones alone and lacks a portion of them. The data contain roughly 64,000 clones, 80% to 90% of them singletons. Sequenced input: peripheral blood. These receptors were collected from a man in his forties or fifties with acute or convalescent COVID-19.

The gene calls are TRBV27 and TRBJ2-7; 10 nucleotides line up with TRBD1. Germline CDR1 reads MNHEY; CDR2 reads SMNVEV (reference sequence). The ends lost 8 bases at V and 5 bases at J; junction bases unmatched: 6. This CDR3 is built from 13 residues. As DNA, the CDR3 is TGTGCCAGCGTAAAGACAGGGGGCCACGAGCAGTACTTC. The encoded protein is CASVKTGGHEQYF.

CDR3 in amino acids: CASSDRGLYEQYF. In nucleotides, the CDR3 is TGTGCCAGCAGCGACAGGGGGCTGTACGAGCAGTACTTC. The V gene is TRBV6-5, the J gene TRBJ2-7; 10 nucleotides match TRBD1. This CDR3 is built from 13 residues. Germline CDR1 and CDR2: MNHEY and SVGAGI. Unmatched junction bases numbered 3, after V lost 6 bases and J lost 4 bases.

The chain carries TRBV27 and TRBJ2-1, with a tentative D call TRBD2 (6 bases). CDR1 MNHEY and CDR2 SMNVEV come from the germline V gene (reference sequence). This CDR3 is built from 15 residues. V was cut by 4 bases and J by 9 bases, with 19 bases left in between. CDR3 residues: CASSSLGGNRPEQFF. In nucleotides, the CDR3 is TGTGCCAGCAGTTCCCTAGGAGGGAATCGCCCTGAGCAGTTCTTC.

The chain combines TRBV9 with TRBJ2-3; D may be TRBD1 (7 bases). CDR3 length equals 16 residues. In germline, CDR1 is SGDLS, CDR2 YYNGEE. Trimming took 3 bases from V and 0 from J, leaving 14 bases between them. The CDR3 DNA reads TGTGCCAGCAGCGCCAGGGGGGCCCCAAGCACAGATACGCAGTATTTT. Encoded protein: CASSARGAPSTDTQYF.

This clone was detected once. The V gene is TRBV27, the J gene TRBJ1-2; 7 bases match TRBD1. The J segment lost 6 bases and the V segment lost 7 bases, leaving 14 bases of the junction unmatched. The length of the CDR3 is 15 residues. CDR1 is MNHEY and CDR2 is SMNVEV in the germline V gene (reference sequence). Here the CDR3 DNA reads TGTGCCAGCAAAAACGGAGACAGGGCAATCGATGGCTACACCTTC. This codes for CASKNGDRAIDGYTF.

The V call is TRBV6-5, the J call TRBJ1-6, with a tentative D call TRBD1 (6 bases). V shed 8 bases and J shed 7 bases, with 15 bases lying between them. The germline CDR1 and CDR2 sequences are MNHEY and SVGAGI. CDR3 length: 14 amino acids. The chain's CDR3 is CASRGTLLNSPLHF. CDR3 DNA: TGTGCCAGCCGAGGGACACTGTTAAATTCACCCCTCCACTTT.

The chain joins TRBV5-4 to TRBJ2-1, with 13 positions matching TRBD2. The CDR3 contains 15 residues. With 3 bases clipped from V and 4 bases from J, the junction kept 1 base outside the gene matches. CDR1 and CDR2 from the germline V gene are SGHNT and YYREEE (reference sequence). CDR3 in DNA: TGTGCCAGCAGCTCACTAGCGGGGGGGTACAATGAGCAGTTCTTC. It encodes CASSSLAGGYNEQFF.

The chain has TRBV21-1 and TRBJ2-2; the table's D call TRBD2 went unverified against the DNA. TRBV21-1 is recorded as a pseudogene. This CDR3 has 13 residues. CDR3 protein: CASSKARSGELFF. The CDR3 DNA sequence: TGTGCCAGCAGCAAAGCGAGGTCTGGGGAGCTGTTTTTT.

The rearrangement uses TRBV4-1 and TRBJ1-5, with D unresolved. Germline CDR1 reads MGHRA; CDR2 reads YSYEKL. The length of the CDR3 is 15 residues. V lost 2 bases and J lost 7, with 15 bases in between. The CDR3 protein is CASSQQHPTRQPQHF. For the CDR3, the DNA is TGCGCCAGCAGCCAACAGCACCCTACGAGGCAGCCCCAGCATTTT.

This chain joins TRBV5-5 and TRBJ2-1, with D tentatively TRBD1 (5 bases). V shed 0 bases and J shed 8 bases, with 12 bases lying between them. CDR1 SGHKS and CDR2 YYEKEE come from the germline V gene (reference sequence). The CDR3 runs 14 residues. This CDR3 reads CASSLVAGKDEQFF. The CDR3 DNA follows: TGTGCCAGCAGCTTGGTTGCAGGGAAAGATGAGCAGTTCTTC.

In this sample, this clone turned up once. CDR3 loop: CASSESGGPETQYF. The CDR3 region has the DNA TGTGCCAGTAGTGAGTCGGGGGGCCCAGAGACCCAGTACTTC. V gene TRBV19 combines with J gene TRBJ2-5, with a tentative D call TRBD2 (7 bases). Germline V lookup: CDR1 LNHDA, CDR2 SQIVND (reference sequence). V dropped 5 bases and J dropped 4 bases, with 14 bases sitting between them. This CDR3 has 14 amino acids.

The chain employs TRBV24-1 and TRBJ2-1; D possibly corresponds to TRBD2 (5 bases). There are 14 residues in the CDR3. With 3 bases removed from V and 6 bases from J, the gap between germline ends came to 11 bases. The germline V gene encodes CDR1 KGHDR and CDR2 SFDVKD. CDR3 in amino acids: CATSDQIGGNEQFF. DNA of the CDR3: TGTGCCACCAGTGATCAAATCGGAGGCAATGAGCAGTTCTTC.

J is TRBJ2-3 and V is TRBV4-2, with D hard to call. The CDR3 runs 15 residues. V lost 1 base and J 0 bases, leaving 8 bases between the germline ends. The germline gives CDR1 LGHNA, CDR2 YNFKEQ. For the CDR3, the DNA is TGTGCCAGCAGCCAAGTAACTTCAAGCACAGATACGCAGTATTTT. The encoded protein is CASSQVTSSTDTQYF.

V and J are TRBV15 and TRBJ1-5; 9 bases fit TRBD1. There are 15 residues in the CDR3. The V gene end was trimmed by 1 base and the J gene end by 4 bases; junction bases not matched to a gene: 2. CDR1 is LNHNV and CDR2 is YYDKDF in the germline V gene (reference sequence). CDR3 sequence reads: CATSRGGTGNQPQHF. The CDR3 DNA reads TGTGCCACCAGCAGAGGGGGGACAGGGAATCAGCCCCAGCATTTT. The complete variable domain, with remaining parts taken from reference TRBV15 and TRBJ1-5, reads DAMVIQNPRYQVTQFGKPVTLSCSQTLNHNVMYWYQQKSSQAPKLLFHYYDKDFNNEADTPDNFQSRRPNTSFCFLDIRSPGLGDTAMYLCATSRGGTGNQPQHFGDGTRLSIL.

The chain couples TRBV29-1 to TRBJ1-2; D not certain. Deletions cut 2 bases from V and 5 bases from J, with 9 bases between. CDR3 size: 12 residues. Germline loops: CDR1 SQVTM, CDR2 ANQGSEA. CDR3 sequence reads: CSVEQSDYGYTF. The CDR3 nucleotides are TGCAGCGTTGAACAGTCAGATTATGGCTACACCTTC. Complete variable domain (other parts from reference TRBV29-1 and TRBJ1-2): SAVISQKPSRDICQRGTSLTIQCQVDSQVTMMFWYRQQPGQSLTLIATANQGSEATYESGFVIDKFPISRPNLTFSTLTVSNMSPEDSSIYLCSVEQSDYGYTFGSGTRLTVV.

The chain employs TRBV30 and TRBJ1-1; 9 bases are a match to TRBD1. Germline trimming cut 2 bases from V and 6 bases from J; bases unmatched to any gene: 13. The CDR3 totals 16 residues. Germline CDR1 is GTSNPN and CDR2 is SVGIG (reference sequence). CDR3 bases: TGTGCCTGGAGTTATGTTAGGACAGGGGTTGTCTCTGAAGCTTTCTTT. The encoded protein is CAWSYVRTGVVSEAFF.

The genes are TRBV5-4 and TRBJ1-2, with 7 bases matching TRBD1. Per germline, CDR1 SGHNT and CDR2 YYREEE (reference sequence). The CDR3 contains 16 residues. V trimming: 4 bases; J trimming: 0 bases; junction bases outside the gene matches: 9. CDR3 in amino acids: CASSPGQAGANYGYTF. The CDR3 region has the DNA TGTGCCAGCAGCCCCGGACAGGCCGGAGCTAACTATGGCTACACCTTC.

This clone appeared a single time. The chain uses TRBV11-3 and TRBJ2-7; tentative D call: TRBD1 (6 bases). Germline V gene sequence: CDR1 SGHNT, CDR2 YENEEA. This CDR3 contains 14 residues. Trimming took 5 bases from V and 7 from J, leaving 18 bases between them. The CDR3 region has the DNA TGTGCCAGCAGCCTGAACAGGGCCTACGGTGAGCAGTACTTC. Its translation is CASSLNRAYGEQYF.